The TCR beta chain under discussion was sequenced for a study of T cells in Graves' hyperthyroidism and ophthalmopathy. Study in general: Initial diagnosis, before any treatment, was when peripheral blood was collected.

What was amplified from RNA transcripts were TCR beta CDR3 regions. HTBI primers drove first-round RT-PCR of the TCR CDR3. TCRdb reanalysed the multiplex PCR reads using MiXCR and keeps one entry per CDR3 protein. There are about 610,000 distinct CDR3 sequences in the sample; 14% to 15% occur only once, and around 4.5% lies in the top ten. This clonotype occurred many times. Its antigen is still unknown. CDR1 is LNHDA, CDR2 SQIVND, per germline (reference sequence). V trimming: 6 bases; J trimming: 8 bases; junction bases outside the gene matches: 12. The CDR3 has 14 amino acids. Findings and caveats of the study: Most clonotypes that expanded in the thyroid above 0.001 also showed up in blood. From stable hyperthyroidism, ophthalmopathy was separated by a 13 V-J model.

Patients were excluded because of uncontrolled infection, other autoimmune disease, pregnancy or lactation. Sequences were obtained from blood. This TCR was recovered from a woman aged 40 to 49 with Graves' ophthalmopathy. The chain has TRBV19 and TRBJ1-2; 7 positions match TRBD1. The CDR3 DNA reads TGTGCCAGTAGCCCGACAGGGCCGGTTGGGGGCTACACCTTC. Its translation is CASSPTGPVGGYTF.